This is a list of T cell receptor beta chains from one sample in a study of PD-1 blockade in mismatch repair-deficient tumors. Generated by immunoSEQ multiplex PCR, the TCRdb table keeps only in-frame clones and is missing some. The table includes approximately 100,000 clones, 82% detected once. The sample here was peripheral blood, taken roughly 35 weeks after starting pembrolizumab. The origin of the receptors is an adult with mismatch repair-deficient cancer. Both conserved end residues are part of each CDR3. Fields, in order: D gene, clone size, V gene, J gene, CDR3 DNA, CDR3 protein. A D gene is named only where the DNA matches it firmly. For some rows the clone size is stated as once, few or many, or as a class when expanded; others skip it.

d_call: TRBD1
clone_size: once
v_call: TRBV2
j_call: TRBJ2-3
cdr3_nt: TGTGCCAGCAGTAGGGACAGGGACCCCTCCACAGATACGCAGTATTTT
cdr3_aa: CASSRDRDPSTDTQYF

d_call: TRBD1
clone_size: .
v_call: TRBV2
j_call: TRBJ2-1
cdr3_nt: TGTGCCAGCAGTCGGGACAGGGACAATGAGCAGTTCTTC
cdr3_aa: CASSRDRDNEQFF

d_call: TRBD2
clone_size: once
v_call: TRBV9
j_call: TRBJ2-1
cdr3_nt: TGTGCCAGCAGCGTAGCCCTAGCGGGGTTATCCTACAATGAGCAGTTCTTC
cdr3_aa: CASSVALAGLSYNEQFF

d_call: .
clone_size: .
v_call: TRBV11-2
j_call: TRBJ2-7
cdr3_nt: TGTGCCAGCAGCTTATCAACCGGGGCTCTCTACGAGCAGTACTTC
cdr3_aa: CASSLSTGALYEQYF

d_call: .
clone_size: .
v_call: TRBV19
j_call: TRBJ2-3
cdr3_nt: TGTGCCAGTAGTACGGACAGTACCTATCCTACTAGCACAGATACGCAGTATTTT
cdr3_aa: CASSTDSTYPTSTDTQYF

d_call: .
clone_size: few
v_call: TRBV10-3
j_call: TRBJ2-7
cdr3_nt: TGTGCCATCAGGGAAGAGGTGGAACTTTCCTACGAGCAGTACTTC
cdr3_aa: CAIREEVELSYEQYF

d_call: TRBD1
clone_size: .
v_call: TRBV6-1
j_call: TRBJ1-2
cdr3_nt: TGTGCCAGCAGTGGAGACGACAGGGCTAACTATGGCTACACCTTC
cdr3_aa: CASSGDDRANYGYTF

d_call: .
clone_size: .
v_call: TRBV30
j_call: TRBJ2-3
cdr3_nt: TGTGCCTGGAGTCTTGGGGTCAGCACAGATACGCAGTATTTT
cdr3_aa: CAWSLGVSTDTQYF

d_call: .
clone_size: .
v_call: TRBV30
j_call: TRBJ1-2
cdr3_nt: TGTGCCTGGAGTGTACTGTCCTGGCAGGGCGACATAATAGACTATGGCTACACCTTC
cdr3_aa: CAWSVLSWQGDIIDYGYTF

d_call: TRBD1
clone_size: .
v_call: TRBV7-2
j_call: TRBJ2-7
cdr3_nt: TGTGCCAGCAGCCCGCTGGGACAGGGTATGCACGAGCAGTACTTC
cdr3_aa: CASSPLGQGMHEQYF

d_call: TRBD2
clone_size: .
v_call: TRBV5-6
j_call: TRBJ2-1
cdr3_nt: TGTGCCAGCAACATACTAGCGGGAGTGTCCTACAATGAGCAGTTCTTC
cdr3_aa: CASNILAGVSYNEQFF

d_call: .
clone_size: .
v_call: TRBV15
j_call: TRBJ1-5
cdr3_nt: TGTGCCACCAGCAGGGATGACAAGAGCAATCAGCCCCAGCATTTT
cdr3_aa: CATSRDDKSNQPQHF

d_call: .
clone_size: once
v_call: TRBV4-1
j_call: TRBJ2-1
cdr3_nt: TGCGCCAGCAGCCAGAGGCCGGGCCACAATGAGCAGTTCTTC
cdr3_aa: CASSQRPGHNEQFF

d_call: .
clone_size: .
v_call: TRBV27
j_call: TRBJ1-4
cdr3_nt: TGTGCCAGCAGGGGCAGACCAAGCTCTAATGAAAAACTGTTTTTT
cdr3_aa: CASRGRPSSNEKLFF

d_call: TRBD1
clone_size: .
v_call: TRBV14
j_call: TRBJ2-7
cdr3_nt: TGTGCCAGCAGAAACAGGGGAACCTACGAGCAGTACTTC
cdr3_aa: CASRNRGTYEQYF

d_call: TRBD2
clone_size: .
v_call: TRBV28
j_call: TRBJ2-7
cdr3_nt: TGTGCCAGCATGGTCTCACTAGCGGAAAGCTCCTACGAGCAGTACTTC
cdr3_aa: CASMVSLAESSYEQYF

d_call: .
clone_size: .
v_call: TRBV10-2
j_call: TRBJ2-1
cdr3_nt: TGCGCCAGCAGTGAGTCGTTGACGAGCTCCTACAATGAGCAGTTCTTC
cdr3_aa: CASSESLTSSYNEQFF

d_call: .
clone_size: .
v_call: TRBV9
j_call: TRBJ2-1
cdr3_nt: TGTGCCAGCAGCGTAGTTGACTACGACGGTGAGCAGTTCTTC
cdr3_aa: CASSVVDYDGEQFF

d_call: .
clone_size: medium-sized
v_call: TRBV4-1
j_call: TRBJ1-2
cdr3_nt: TGCGCCAGCAGCCAAGATTGGAGGGTCTACGGCTACACCTTC
cdr3_aa: CASSQDWRVYGYTF

d_call: .
clone_size: .
v_call: TRBV7-3
j_call: TRBJ2-3
cdr3_nt: TGTGCCAGCAGCTTAAAGGGACACTTCACAGATACGCAGTATTTT
cdr3_aa: CASSLKGHFTDTQYF

d_call: .
clone_size: few
v_call: TRBV5-6
j_call: TRBJ2-3
cdr3_nt: TGTGCCAGCAGTACACTTTCCACAGATACGCAGTATTTT
cdr3_aa: CASSTLSTDTQYF

d_call: .
clone_size: .
v_call: TRBV2
j_call: TRBJ2-7
cdr3_nt: TGTGCCAGCAGTGACGAACGGACCGAGCAGTACTTC
cdr3_aa: CASSDERTEQYF

d_call: .
clone_size: .
v_call: TRBV6-1
j_call: TRBJ1-5
cdr3_nt: TGTGCCAGCAGTGAGGGACGGGACAATCAGCCCCAGCATTTT
cdr3_aa: CASSEGRDNQPQHF

d_call: .
clone_size: .
v_call: TRBV9
j_call: TRBJ1-1
cdr3_nt: TGTGCCAGCAGTACGCACAGGGACAACCCTAAGGAGGCCACTGAAGCTTTCTTT
cdr3_aa: CASSTHRDNPKEATEAFF

d_call: TRBD2
clone_size: .
v_call: TRBV7-3
j_call: TRBJ2-1
cdr3_nt: TGTGCCAGCAGCTTAACTTCACTAGCGGGAGGGTACAATGAGCAGTTCTTC
cdr3_aa: CASSLTSLAGGYNEQFF

d_call: .
clone_size: .
v_call: TRBV7-3
j_call: TRBJ1-4
cdr3_nt: TGTGCCAGCAGCACCTTCGTTGGAAGTGAAAAACTGTTTTTT
cdr3_aa: CASSTFVGSEKLFF